This TCR beta chain is from a study of T cell responses to AZD1222 COVID-19 vaccine. The germline CDR1 and CDR2 sequences are MGHRA and YSYEKL. The CDR3 is 16 residues long. Germline trimming cut 4 bases from V and 2 bases from J; bases unmatched to any gene: 10. Remarks on this clone: Its specificity is not known.

The method was immunoSEQ multiplex PCR; TCRdb's version includes in-frame clones alone and lacks a portion of them. The table includes more than 150,000 clones, 90% to 95% detected once. Pooling was applied to second doses at about 4 or about 12 weeks. Overall study results and limits: Donors were largely white British and mainly female; clonal diversity was possibly underestimated.

The chain couples TRBV4-1 to TRBJ1-2; 7 nucleotides align to TRBD1. The sequenced sample was peripheral blood, obtained 28 days after the second AZD1222 dose. The clonotype was recovered from an adult who received the AZD1222 COVID-19 vaccine. The CDR3 DNA reads as TGCGCCAGCAGCCCCGGGACAGCCATTACCAACTATGGCTACACCTTC. It encodes CASSPGTAITNYGYTF.